A selection of T cell receptor beta chains follows, all from one sample in a study of T-cell reconstitution after alpha-beta-depleted transplantation in children. TCRdb re-derived calls from the PCR reads in MiXCR, one entry per CDR3 protein. The table shows 800,000 to 1,000,000 distinct CDR3 sequences, with about 29% occurring only once. Sequenced here: PBMCs, mostly from graft donor cells, sampled 360 days after TCRalphabeta/CD19-depleted stem cell transplant. The receptors originated from a boy less than two years old who had a stem cell transplant for SCID, so the T cells may come from the graft donor. CDR3s include the opening cysteine and the closing phenylalanine or tryptophan. Each record gives: V gene, D gene, J gene, clone size, CDR3 protein, CDR3 DNA. A D gene is named only where the DNA matches it firmly. Clone size appears in some rows only: once, few, many, or a class for an expanded clone.

>TRBV9|TRBD1|TRBJ2-2|few
CASSGQGAFTGELFF
TGTGCCAGCAGCGGACAGGGGGCGTTCACCGGGGAGCTGTTTTTT
>TRBV10-3|TRBD2|TRBJ2-1|.
CAIRGTSGGRNYNEQFF
TGTGCCATCAGGGGGACTAGCGGGGGGCGAAATTACAATGAGCAGTTCTTC
>TRBV20-1|TRBD2|TRBJ2-3|few
CSASRRGANTDTQYF
TGCAGTGCTAGCAGGCGGGGGGCGAACACAGATACGCAGTATTTT
>TRBV29-1|.|TRBJ2-3|few
CSVGRTVTSTDTQYF
TGCAGCGTTGGGCGGACGGTAACAAGCACAGATACGCAGTATTTT
>TRBV4-3|.|TRBJ2-2|.
CASSQGAGTGELFF
TGCGCCAGCAGCCAGGGGGCCGGTACCGGGGAGCTGTTTTTT
>TRBV28|.|TRBJ1-3|.
CASSLAASSGNTIYF
TGTGCCAGCAGTTTAGCAGCCAGCTCTGGAAACACCATATATTTT
>TRBV12-3/TRBV12-4|TRBD1|TRBJ2-7|many
CASTPTGQGFYEQYF
TGTGCCAGCACCCCCACGGGACAGGGCTTTTACGAGCAGTACTTC
>TRBV27|.|TRBJ2-3|.
CASSRGPGTQYF
TGTGCCAGCAGTCGGGGACCGGGTACGCAGTATTTT
>TRBV3-1|TRBD2|TRBJ2-1|few
CASSHSGTSGGNEQFF
TGTGCCAGCAGCCATTCCGGGACTAGCGGGGGCAATGAGCAGTTCTTC
>TRBV7-2|.|TRBJ2-7|.
CASSPHRRTDYEQYF
TGTGCCAGCAGCCCGCACCGCAGGACAGACTACGAGCAGTACTTC
>TRBV30|TRBD2|TRBJ2-7|few
CAWSRGGAYEQYF
TGTGCCTGGAGCCGGGGGGGAGCCTACGAGCAGTACTTC
>TRBV12-3/TRBV12-4|.|TRBJ2-1|.
CASSSRLEPNEQFF
TGTGCCAGCAGTTCACGCCTAGAGCCCAATGAGCAGTTCTTC
>TRBV7-8|.|TRBJ1-1|.
CASSQGIGTEAFF
TGTGCCAGCAGCCAAGGTATAGGCACTGAAGCTTTCTTT
>TRBV12-3/TRBV12-4|TRBD1|TRBJ1-1|few
CASSPDGTGVGAFF
TGTGCCAGCAGCCCCGATGGGACAGGGGTGGGGGCTTTCTTT
>TRBV5-1|.|TRBJ2-7|.
CASSPEMCHEQYF
TGCGCCAGCAGCCCGGAGATGTGCCACGAGCAGTACTTC
>TRBV2|TRBD1|TRBJ2-1|.
CASKRTGAADEQFF
TGTGCCAGCAAACGGACAGGGGCCGCGGATGAGCAGTTCTTC
>TRBV12-3/TRBV12-4|TRBD2|TRBJ2-3|.
CASSHQRGGTDTQYF
TGTGCCAGCAGTCACCAGCGGGGCGGCACAGATACGCAGTATTTT
>TRBV29-1|.|TRBJ2-7|.
CSVEDRVPEQYF
TGCAGCGTTGAAGATCGAGTGCCCGAGCAGTACTTC
>TRBV4-1|TRBD1|TRBJ2-2|few
CASSQPGTVTGELFF
TGCGCCAGCAGCCAGCCCGGGACAGTCACCGGGGAGCTGTTTTTT
>TRBV28|.|TRBJ2-2|many
CASSFEGTGELFF
TGTGCCAGCAGTTTTGAAGGAACCGGGGAGCTGTTTTTT
>TRBV6-5|.|TRBJ2-5|few
CASSYGQTQYF
TGTGCCAGCAGTTACGGCCAGACCCAGTACTTC
>TRBV6-2/TRBV6-3|.|TRBJ2-7|.
CASSYGLRSFGEQYF
TGTGCCAGCAGTTACGGACTCCGGTCTTTCGGCGAGCAGTACTTC
>TRBV4-3|TRBD2|TRBJ2-3|few
CASSQEAGGHMYF
TGCGCCAGCAGCCAAGAGGCGGGGGGCCATATGTATTTT
>TRBV5-1|.|TRBJ2-7|few
CASSSPWDYEQYF
TGCGCCAGCAGCTCCCCTTGGGACTACGAGCAGTACTTC
>TRBV4-1|.|TRBJ2-1|.
CASSQVELHGDEQFF
TGCGCCAGCAGCCAAGTTGAGCTTCACGGCGATGAGCAGTTCTTC
>TRBV30|.|TRBJ2-1|.
CAWSGLGLIVDEQFF
TGTGCCTGGAGTGGACTAGGACTGATCGTCGATGAGCAGTTCTTC
>TRBV11-2|.|TRBJ2-7|.
CASSPQVGSYEQYF
TGTGCCAGCAGCCCTCAAGTCGGCAGCTACGAGCAGTACTTC
>TRBV6-2/TRBV6-3|TRBD1|TRBJ2-3|few
CASRTGPSDTQYF
TGTGCCAGTCGGACAGGGCCTTCAGATACGCAGTATTTT
>TRBV7-3|.|TRBJ1-2|.
CASSHAPGNYGYTF
TGTGCCAGCAGCCATGCCCCGGGGAACTATGGCTACACCTTC
>TRBV7-6|TRBD2|TRBJ2-3|few
CASSGDYPTDTQYF
TGTGCCAGCAGCGGGGACTATCCCACAGATACGCAGTATTTT
>TRBV10-3|.|TRBJ1-2|once
CAISESGLDGYTF
TGTGCCATCAGTGAGTCAGGATTAGACGGCTACACCTTC
>TRBV6-2/TRBV6-3|TRBD1|TRBJ1-5|.
CASSAGTGGNQPQHF
TGTGCCAGCAGCGCCGGGACAGGGGGCAATCAGCCCCAGCATTTT
>TRBV7-6|.|TRBJ2-1|.
CASSLSQFAGRNEQFF
TGTGCCAGCAGCTTATCACAATTTGCGGGGAGAAATGAGCAGTTCTTC
>TRBV7-6|TRBD1|TRBJ2-7|once
CASSYADRGDHEQYF
TGTGCCAGCAGCTACGCGGACAGGGGGGACCACGAGCAGTACTTC
>TRBV4-2|.|TRBJ2-3|once
CASSQDPPASWGWTDTQYF
TGTGCCAGCAGCCAAGACCCCCCCGCTAGCTGGGGTTGGACAGATACGCAGTATTTT
>TRBV12-3/TRBV12-4|.|TRBJ1-5|few
CASTPGWSNQPQHF
TGTGCCAGCACCCCAGGGTGGAGCAATCAGCCCCAGCATTTT
>TRBV15|.|TRBJ2-2|many
CATNNGVEAGELFF
TGTGCCACAAACAACGGGGTAGAGGCCGGGGAGCTGTTTTTT
>TRBV6-2/TRBV6-3|TRBD1|TRBJ2-7|.
CASSSDTGGPYEQYF
TGTGCCAGCAGTTCGGATACAGGGGGCCCCTACGAGCAGTACTTC
>TRBV27|.|TRBJ2-7|.
CASSFTPGGDEQYF
TGTGCCAGCAGTTTCACACCCGGGGGCGACGAGCAGTACTTC
>TRBV12-3/TRBV12-4|.|TRBJ2-5|.
CASSISSWVSQETQYF
TGTGCCAGCAGTATATCTTCCTGGGTTTCCCAAGAGACCCAGTACTTC
>TRBV20-1|.|TRBJ2-5|.
CSASHTARAWETQYF
TGCAGTGCTAGTCACACCGCGAGGGCGTGGGAGACCCAGTACTTC
>TRBV5-1|.|TRBJ2-7|few
CASSLLPSDYEQYF
TGCGCCAGCAGTCTTTTACCGAGTGACTACGAGCAGTACTTC
>TRBV12-3/TRBV12-4|TRBD2|TRBJ2-1|.
CASSLTTSAKEQFF
TGTGCCAGCAGCCTTACGACTAGCGCAAAGGAGCAGTTCTTC
>TRBV28|.|TRBJ2-5|many
CASKQQGKRTQYF
TGTGCCAGCAAACAACAGGGCAAGAGGACCCAGTACTTC
>TRBV4-3|.|TRBJ2-7|.
CASSQWQYGEQYF
TGCGCCAGCAGCCAATGGCAGTATGGGGAGCAGTACTTC
>TRBV28|.|TRBJ2-3|.
CASSFQQGTDTQYF
TGTGCCAGCAGTTTTCAGCAGGGGACAGATACGCAGTATTTT
>TRBV7-6|TRBD1|TRBJ2-3|.
CASSKDRGPDTQYF
TGTGCCAGCAGCAAAGACAGGGGGCCAGATACGCAGTATTTT
>TRBV9|.|TRBJ2-5|.
CASSAVGRGQETQYF
TGTGCCAGCAGCGCCGTCGGACGGGGTCAAGAGACCCAGTACTTC
>TRBV15|TRBD1|TRBJ1-2|few
CATSRDRRVGYTF
TGTGCCACCAGCAGGGACAGGCGCGTTGGCTACACCTTC
>TRBV7-9|.|TRBJ2-7|few
CASTPTGFHEQYF
TGTGCCAGCACCCCAACAGGTTTTCACGAGCAGTACTTC
>TRBV20-1|.|TRBJ2-3|.
CSARDPAGASDTQYF
TGCAGTGCTAGAGATCCGGCGGGGGCATCAGATACGCAGTATTTT
>TRBV24-1|.|TRBJ2-3|few
CATSDPRGGLTDTQYF
TGTGCCACCAGTGACCCCCGTGGAGGGCTCACAGATACGCAGTATTTT
>TRBV5-1|TRBD1|TRBJ2-7|few
CASSPLRGQAEQYF
TGCGCCAGCAGCCCCCTAAGGGGACAGGCCGAGCAGTACTTC